What follows is one T cell receptor beta chain and its context. The antigen is undetermined. This sample was included in a study of T cell responses to AZD1222 COVID-19 vaccine. Notes on the study in general: Females made up more of the donors, who were largely white British, and clonal diversity may have come out too low. Seropositive status at baseline applied to only a handful of AZD1222 recipients. In the spike-specific TCR repertoire, nearly half reportedly target unmutated variant regions.

Libraries were prepared by immunoSEQ multiplex PCR; TCRdb keeps only in-frame clonotypes and omits some of them. The profile shows approximately 260,000 clones, 90% to 95% of them singletons. The receptor comes from an adult in good health. The sample in question was peripheral blood, obtained on day 0 of AZD1222 vaccination.

CDR3 bases: TGCGCCAGCAGCCCATACTCTCAGGGGACCGGGGAGCTGTTTTTT. This encodes CASSPYSQGTGELFF. The chain is built from TRBV5-1 and TRBJ2-2; a weak D match, TRBD1 (6 bases). CDR3 length equals 15 residues. The germline V gene encodes CDR1 SGHRS and CDR2 YFSETQ. The V gene lost 4 bases and the J gene lost 5 bases, with 15 bases spanning the gap.